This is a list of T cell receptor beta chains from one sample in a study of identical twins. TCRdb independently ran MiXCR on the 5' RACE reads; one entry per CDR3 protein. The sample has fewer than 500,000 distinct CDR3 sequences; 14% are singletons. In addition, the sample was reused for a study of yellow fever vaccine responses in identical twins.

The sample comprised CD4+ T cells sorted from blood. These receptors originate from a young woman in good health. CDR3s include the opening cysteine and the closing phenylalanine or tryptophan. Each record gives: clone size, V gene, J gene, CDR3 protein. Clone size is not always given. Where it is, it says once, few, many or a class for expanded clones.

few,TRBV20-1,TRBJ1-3,CSAQGSRNTIYF
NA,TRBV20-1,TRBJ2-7,CRAGTSGGALLYEQYF
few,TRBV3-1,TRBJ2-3,CASRNRYNTDTQYF
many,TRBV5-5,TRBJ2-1,CASSGTGDYEQFF
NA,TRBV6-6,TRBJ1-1,CASRLRLNTEAFF
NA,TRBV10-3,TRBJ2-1,CAISDQSYNEKFF
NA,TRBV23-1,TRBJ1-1,CASSRKGGQYLWTEAFF
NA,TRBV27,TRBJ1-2,CASRSRDWGYGYTF
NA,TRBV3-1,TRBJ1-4,CACTPSGQGSTNEKLFF
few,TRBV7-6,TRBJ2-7,CASSLARGTGAYEQYF
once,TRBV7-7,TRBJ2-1,CASSSAGRKGFF
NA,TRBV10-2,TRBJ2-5,CASSESTSGRETQYF
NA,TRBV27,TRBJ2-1,CASSFNPGLASRNEQFF
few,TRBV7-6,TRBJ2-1,CASSLAHSTYNEQFF
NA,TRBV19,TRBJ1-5,CASNQGSQPQHF
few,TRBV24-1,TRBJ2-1,CATSESSGSSYNEQFF
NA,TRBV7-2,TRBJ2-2,CASSLAMGNTGELFF
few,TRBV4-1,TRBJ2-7,CASSQKSEGTEQYF
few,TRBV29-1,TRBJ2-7,CSVGKQGQQYF
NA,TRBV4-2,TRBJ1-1,CASSPGTGGRNTEAFF
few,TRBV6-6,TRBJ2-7,CASRMDGSYEQYF
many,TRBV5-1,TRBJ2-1,CASSPLGQGRNNEQFF
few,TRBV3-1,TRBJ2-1,CASRHMGLADYNEQFF
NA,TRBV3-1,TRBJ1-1,CASSYGLPGGTEAFF